Each of the 10 T cell receptor beta chains below was sequenced from the same sample in a study of blood T cell repertoires in COVID-19. The method was immunoSEQ multiplex PCR; TCRdb's version includes in-frame clones alone and lacks a portion of them. The sample contains a few hundred thousand clones, 85% to 90% of which appear only once. What was sequenced was peripheral blood. These receptors were obtained from a woman in her forties with acute or convalescent COVID-19.

This chain uses TRBV5-6 with TRBJ1-3; possible D gene TRBD1, 5 bases. There are 14 residues in the CDR3. V gave up 1 base and J gave up 8 bases, with 13 bases separating them. Germline assignment: CDR1 SGHDT and CDR2 YYEEEE. The CDR3 DNA reads TGTGCCAGCAGCTTGCAAGGGGCTGAATACACCATATATTTT. It translates to CASSLQGAEYTIYF.

This clone was counted once. V gene TRBV14 combines with J gene TRBJ2-5; a weak D match, TRBD1 (6 bases). Germline CDR1 reads SGHDN; CDR2 reads FVKESK. The V and J ends lost 3 bases and 7 bases respectively, with 12 bases between them. There are 13 residues in the CDR3. The CDR3 region has the DNA TGTGCCAGCAGCCAGGGGGCCGTCGGGACCCAGTACTTC. It codes for CASSQGAVGTQYF.

The J gene is TRBJ2-5, the V gene TRBV27; D is uncertain. This CDR3 region has 16 residues. The germline V gene encodes CDR1 MNHEY and CDR2 SMNVEV (reference sequence). Trimming stripped 6 bases from V and 4 bases from J, with 21 bases between. The CDR3 region is CASSQRQVERIETQYF. DNA of the CDR3: TGTGCCAGCAGCCAACGGCAGGTAGAAAGAATAGAGACCCAGTACTTC.

CDR3 residues: CASSFGTRNTGELFF. Here the CDR3 DNA reads TGTGCCAGCAGCTTTGGGACTAGAAACACCGGGGAGCTGTTTTTT. J is TRBJ2-2 and V is TRBV7-9; TRBD2 aligns across 8 bases. Trimming at V came to 3 bases and at J to 2 bases, leaving 2 bases not matched to a gene. Germline CDR1 is SEHNR and CDR2 is FQNEAQ (reference sequence). This CDR3 has 15 amino acids.

The genes are TRBV19 and TRBJ1-2; weak D call: TRBD1 (5 bases). The CDR3 sequence is 13 residues long. CDR1 is LNHDA, CDR2 SQIVND, per germline (reference sequence). V dropped 3 bases and J dropped 7 bases, with 12 bases sitting between them. DNA for the CDR3: TGTGCCAGTAGTATTGGGCCCCAGGGTGGCTACACCTTC. Protein product: CASSIGPQGGYTF.

The gene calls are TRBV15 and TRBJ2-6; a weak D match, TRBD1 (6 bases). V shed 0 bases and J shed 1 base, with 19 bases lying between them. Germline V gene lookup returns CDR1 LNHNV and CDR2 YYDKDF (reference sequence). This CDR3 comprises 20 residues. The chain's CDR3 is CATSRDLRTVFRSGANVLTF. Written as DNA, the CDR3 is TGTGCCACCAGCAGAGACCTAAGGACAGTCTTTAGGTCTGGGGCCAACGTCCTGACTTTC.

The V and J genes are TRBV13 and TRBJ2-3, with D tentatively TRBD2 (5 bases). The CDR3 sequence is 15 residues long. The V and J ends lost 3 bases and 2 bases respectively, with 12 bases between them. Germline V gene lookup returns CDR1 PRHDT and CDR2 FYEKMQ (reference sequence). CDR3 sequence (DNA): TGTGCCAGCAGCTTGCTTAGCGCCCCCACAGATACGCAGTATTTT. This gives the protein CASSLLSAPTDTQYF.

This clone was detected only once. The J gene is TRBJ1-4, the V gene TRBV4-1; D unresolved. This CDR3 has 16 residues. V lost 0 bases to trimming and J lost 8 bases, with 16 bases between them. Looked up from germline, CDR1 is MGHRA and CDR2 is YSYEKL. The CDR3 reads CASSQDGEGEGEKLFF. DNA for the CDR3: TGCGCCAGCAGCCAAGATGGAGAGGGCGAGGGCGAAAAACTGTTTTTT.

The rearrangement joins TRBV19 to TRBJ1-1, with 8 nucleotides matching TRBD1. In germline, CDR1 is LNHDA, CDR2 SQIVND (reference sequence). The CDR3 is made up of 14 amino acids. V dropped 3 bases and J dropped 5; count of bases not matched to a gene: 5. CDR3: CASSIGQGVTEAFF. CDR3 bases: TGTGCCAGTAGTATCGGACAGGGAGTTACTGAAGCTTTCTTT. Combining the CDR3 with reference TRBV19 and TRBJ1-1 gives the whole variable domain DGGITQSPKYLFRKEGQNVTLSCEQNLNHDAMYWYRQDPGQGLRLIYYSQIVNDFQKGDIAEGYSVSREKKESFPLTVTSAQKNPTAFYLCASSIGQGVTEAFFGQGTRLTVV.

The chain recombines TRBV2 with TRBJ1-1; 7 bases fit TRBD1. This CDR3 spans 14 amino acids. The V segment lost 6 bases and the J segment 1 base; nucleotides outside the gene matches: 5. The V gene's germline CDR1 is SNHLY and CDR2 FYNNEI. As DNA, the CDR3 is TGTGCCAGCAGCTACCGGGACAGGAACACTGAAGCTTTCTTT. Encoded protein: CASSYRDRNTEAFF.